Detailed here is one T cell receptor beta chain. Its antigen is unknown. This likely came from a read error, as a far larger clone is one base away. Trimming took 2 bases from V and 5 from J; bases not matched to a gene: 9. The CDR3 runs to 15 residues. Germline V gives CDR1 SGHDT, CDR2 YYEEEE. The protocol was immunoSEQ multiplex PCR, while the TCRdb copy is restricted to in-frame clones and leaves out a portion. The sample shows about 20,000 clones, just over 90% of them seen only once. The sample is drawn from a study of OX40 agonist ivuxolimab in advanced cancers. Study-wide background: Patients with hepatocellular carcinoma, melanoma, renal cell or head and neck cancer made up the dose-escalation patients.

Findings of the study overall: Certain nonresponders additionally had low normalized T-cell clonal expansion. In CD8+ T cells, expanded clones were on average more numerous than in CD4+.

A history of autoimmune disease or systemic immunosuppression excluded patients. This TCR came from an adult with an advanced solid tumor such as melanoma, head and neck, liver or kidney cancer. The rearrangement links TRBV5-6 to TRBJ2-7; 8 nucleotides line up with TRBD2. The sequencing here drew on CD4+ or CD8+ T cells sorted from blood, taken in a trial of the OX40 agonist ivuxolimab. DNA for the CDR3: TGTGCCAGCAGCTTTCTCCCAGCGGGGGAAGACGAGCAGTACTTC. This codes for CASSFLPAGEDEQYF.